This TCR beta chain comes out of a study of metastatic and nonmetastatic thyroid tumors. Each patient went into thyroid surgery without having received any treatment. Germline CDR1 reads MNHNS; CDR2 reads SASEGT. V shed 7 bases, J shed 3 bases, and the junction held 9 bases outside the gene matches. The CDR3 consists of 16 residues. As handled by the study authors: A classifier of distant metastasis in papillary thyroid cancer was built from CDR3 differences (across clinicopathological groups). Through MiXCR, TCRdb re-clonotyped the PCR reads. TCRdb's processing, not the authors' own work, is the source of the V and J calls. The top ten hold 17% of the sample, which has 15,000 to 20,000 clones, around a fifth seen once. In its sample, this clone was seen many times.

Input material: tumor tissue. This rearrangement joins TRBV6-1 to TRBJ2-1, with TRBD1 matching over 10 bases. This TCR derives from a female donor with papillary thyroid cancer or a benign thyroid nodule (not recorded which). Some clones in this sample may be carry-over from other donors' samples. In DNA form, the CDR3 reads TGTGCCAGCACCTCCCAGGGACAGGGGTACTACAATGAGCAGTTCTTC. As protein: CASTSQGQGYYNEQFF.